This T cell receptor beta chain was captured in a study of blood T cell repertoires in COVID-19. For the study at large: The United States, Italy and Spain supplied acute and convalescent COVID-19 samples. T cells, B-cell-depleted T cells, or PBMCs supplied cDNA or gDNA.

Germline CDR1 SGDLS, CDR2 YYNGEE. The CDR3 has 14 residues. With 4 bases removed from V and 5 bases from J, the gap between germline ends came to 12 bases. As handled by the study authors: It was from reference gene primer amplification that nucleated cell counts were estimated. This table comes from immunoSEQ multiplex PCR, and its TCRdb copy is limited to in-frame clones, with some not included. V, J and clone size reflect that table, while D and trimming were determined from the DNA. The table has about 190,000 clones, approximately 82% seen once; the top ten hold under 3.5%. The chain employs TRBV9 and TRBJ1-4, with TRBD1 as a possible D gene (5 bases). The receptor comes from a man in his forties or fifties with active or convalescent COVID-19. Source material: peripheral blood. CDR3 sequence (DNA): TGTGCCAGCAGCCCGCAGGGTCGCAATGAAAAACTGTTTTTT. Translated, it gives CASSPQGRNEKLFF.